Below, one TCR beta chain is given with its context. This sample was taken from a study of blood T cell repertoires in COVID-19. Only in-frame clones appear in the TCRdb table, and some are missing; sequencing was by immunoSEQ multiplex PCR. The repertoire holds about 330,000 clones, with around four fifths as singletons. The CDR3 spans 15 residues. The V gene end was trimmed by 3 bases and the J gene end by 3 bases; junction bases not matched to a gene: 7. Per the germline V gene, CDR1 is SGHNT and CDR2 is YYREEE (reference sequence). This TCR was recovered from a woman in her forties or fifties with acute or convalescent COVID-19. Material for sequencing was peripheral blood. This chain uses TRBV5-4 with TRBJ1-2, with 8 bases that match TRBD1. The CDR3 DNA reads TGTGCCAGCAGCTCGACTCAGGGGGCTGACTATGGCTACACCTTC. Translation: CASSSTQGADYGYTF.